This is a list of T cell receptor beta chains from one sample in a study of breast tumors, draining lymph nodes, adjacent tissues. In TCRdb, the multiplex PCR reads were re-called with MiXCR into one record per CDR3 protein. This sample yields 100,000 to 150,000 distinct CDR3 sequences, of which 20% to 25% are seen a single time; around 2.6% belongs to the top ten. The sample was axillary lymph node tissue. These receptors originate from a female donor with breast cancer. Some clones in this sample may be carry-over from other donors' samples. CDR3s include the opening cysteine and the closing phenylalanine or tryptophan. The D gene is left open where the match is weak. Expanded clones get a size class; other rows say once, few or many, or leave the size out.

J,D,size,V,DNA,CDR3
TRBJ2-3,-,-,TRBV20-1,TGCGGTTTCATTAGCACGGATACGCAGTATTTT,CGFISTDTQYF
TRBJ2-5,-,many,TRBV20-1,TGCAGTGCTAGAGAACTATTGCGAGGCGCGGAGACCCAGTACTTC,CSARELLRGAETQYF
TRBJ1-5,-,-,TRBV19,TGTGCCAGTAGTATAGGGGGGGTTCTGAATCAGCCCCAGCATTTT,CASSIGGVLNQPQHF
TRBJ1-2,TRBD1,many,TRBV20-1,TGCAGTGCCAGCATCGACAGGGGGCTGGGTTATGGCTACACCTTC,CSASIDRGLGYGYTF
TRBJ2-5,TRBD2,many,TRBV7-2,TGTGCCAGCAGCTGGGCCGGACTAGCGGGAGAGACCCAGTACTTC,CASSWAGLAGETQYF
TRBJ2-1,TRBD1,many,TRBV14,TGTGCCAGCAGCCAAGAGGGCGGACAGGGGAGGAATGAGCAGTTCTTC,CASSQEGGQGRNEQFF
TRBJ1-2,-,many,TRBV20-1,TGCAGTGCTAGAGTGAGGGTCAGGGCTAACTATGGCTACACCTTC,CSARVRVRANYGYTF
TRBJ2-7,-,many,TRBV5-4,TGTGCCAGCAGCTCGGGAGTGGGGCATTTCTACGAGCAGTACTTC,CASSSGVGHFYEQYF
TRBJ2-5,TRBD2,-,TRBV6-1,TGTGCCAGCAGGGTAGCGGGAGAAGAGACCCAGTACTTC,CASRVAGEETQYF
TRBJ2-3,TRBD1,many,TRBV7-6,TGTGCCAGCAGCTTCGGACAGGGGGGCACAGATACGCAGTATTTT,CASSFGQGGTDTQYF
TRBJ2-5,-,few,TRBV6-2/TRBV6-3,TGTGCCAGCGCTCCCCGCAGGAGAGGAGTAGTAGAGACCCAGTACTTC,CASAPRRRGVVETQYF
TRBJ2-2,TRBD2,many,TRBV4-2,TGTGCCAGCAGCCAATCGCGGACTAGTCTTTCCGGGGAGCTGTTTTTT,CASSQSRTSLSGELFF
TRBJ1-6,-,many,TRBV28,TGTGCCAGCATCGTGGGAGGATATAATGGATCACCCCTCCACTTT,CASIVGGYNGSPLHF
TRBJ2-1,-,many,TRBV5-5,TGTGCCAGCAGCTTGTTGAATGAGCAGTTCTTC,CASSLLNEQFF
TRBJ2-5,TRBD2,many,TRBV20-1,TGCAGTGCTAGCAGCGGGAGGGCCAAGGAGACCCAGTACTTC,CSASSGRAKETQYF
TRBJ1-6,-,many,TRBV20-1,TGCAGTGCTAGAGATTGGGGGGATTCACCCCTCCACTTT,CSARDWGDSPLHF
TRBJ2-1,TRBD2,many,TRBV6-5,TGTGCCAGCAGTACCCGGACTAGCGGGAGGGTTGATGAGCAGTTCTTC,CASSTRTSGRVDEQFF
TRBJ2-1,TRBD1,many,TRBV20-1,TGCAGTGCTAGAGCGCCGACAGGGGGCGTATTGAACAATGAGCAGTTCTTC,CSARAPTGGVLNNEQFF
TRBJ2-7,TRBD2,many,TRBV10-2,TGCGCCAGTGGACTAGCGGGAGTCTACGAGCAGTACTTC,CASGLAGVYEQYF
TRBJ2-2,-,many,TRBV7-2,TGTGCCAGCAGCGTCAACAGGAGCCCCGGGGAGCTGTTTTTT,CASSVNRSPGELFF
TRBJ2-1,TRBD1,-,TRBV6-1,TGTGCCAGCAGTGTTTCAGTTTGGACAGGGGGTAAGAATGAGCAGTTCTTC,CASSVSVWTGGKNEQFF
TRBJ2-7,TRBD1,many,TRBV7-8,TGTGCCAGCAGCTTTAGGACAGGGCCCTGGAACGAGCAGTACTTC,CASSFRTGPWNEQYF
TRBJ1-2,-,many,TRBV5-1,TGCGCAACTTCCCTGGACTACGGCGGCTACACCTTC,CATSLDYGGYTF
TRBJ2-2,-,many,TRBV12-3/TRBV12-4,TGTGCCAGCAGAATAGGCGGGGGCGCAGGCACCGGGGAGCTGTTTTTT,CASRIGGGAGTGELFF
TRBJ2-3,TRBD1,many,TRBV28,TGTGCCAGCAGTTCGGGACAGGGAAAACCAGATACGCAGTATTTT,CASSSGQGKPDTQYF
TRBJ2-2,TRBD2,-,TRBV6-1,TGTGCCAGCAGTGTGACTAGCGGGAGTCCCGGGGAGCTGTTTTTT,CASSVTSGSPGELFF
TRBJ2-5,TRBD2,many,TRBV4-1,TGCGCCAGCAGCCAAGGTCTAGCGGTCCAAGAGACCCAGTACTTC,CASSQGLAVQETQYF
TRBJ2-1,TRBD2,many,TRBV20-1,TGCAGTGCTAGAGCCATAGCGGGAGAGGGCTATGAGCAGTTCTTC,CSARAIAGEGYEQFF
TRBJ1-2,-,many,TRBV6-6,TGTGCCAGCAGTGAGGGTCTTGGTGGCTACACCTTC,CASSEGLGGYTF
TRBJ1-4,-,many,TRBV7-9,TGTGCCAGCAGCCCTGGGGAGCTAACCGGGGAAAAACTGTTTTTT,CASSPGELTGEKLFF